This T cell receptor beta chain comes out of a study of blood T cell repertoires in COVID-19. Study as a whole: Spain, Italy and the United States supplied samples that represented acute and convalescent COVID-19. In each case, the material was cDNA or gDNA derived from T cells, B-cell-depleted T cells, or PBMCs.

The germline CDR1 and CDR2 sequences are LGHNA and YSLEER. Trimming took off 4 bases at V and 11 bases at J, with 18 bases between the two ends. The length of the CDR3 is 15 residues. Original analysis: For nucleated cells, counts were estimated from reference gene primer amplification. Clones were sequenced by immunoSEQ multiplex PCR, and TCRdb holds only the in-frame ones, with some missing. V, J and clone size were drawn from that table, and D and trimming were deduced from the DNA. The table includes approximately 150,000 clones, more than 75% detected once. Sequenced material: peripheral blood. This receptor was taken from a woman in her 70s with acute or convalescent COVID-19. The chain couples TRBV4-3 to TRBJ1-6; D may be TRBD1 (6 bases). The CDR3 DNA reads as TGCGCCAGCAGCCCTCACACAGGGATTTTGGCACCCCTCCACTTT. Translating it yields CASSPHTGILAPLHF.